The entry that follows covers one T cell receptor (beta chain) sequence. Antigen unknown. This entry belongs to a study of beta chain features in type 1 diabetes. Findings and caveats of the study: Significant though moderate, a shortening of TCRB CDR3s appeared in all four CD4+ subsets of Type 1 diabetes patients.

This CDR3 region has 14 residues. Germline V lookup: CDR1 SGHRS, CDR2 YFSETQ. The trim removed 4 bases at V and 6 bases at J, leaving 5 bases unmatched. TCRB transcripts that were expressed got sequenced, as all of the isolated RNA had been reverse transcribed. The repertoire was sequenced with immunoSEQ multiplex PCR; TCRdb's copy has only in-frame clones and lacks some. Of approximately 46,000 clones listed, roughly 40% were seen once; the top ten hold 0.13%. This sequence joins TRBV5-1 and TRBJ2-1; 9 nucleotides line up with TRBD2. Input material: stem cell memory CD4+ T cells from blood. The sequence derives from a man aged 25 to 40 with type 1 diabetes. Written as DNA, the CDR3 is TGCGCCAGCAGCATGGGTAGCGGGAGCAATGAGCAGTTCTTC. Protein: CASSMGSGSNEQFF.